This T cell receptor beta chain appears in the sequencing data of a study of T cell changes during pregnancy in multiple sclerosis. TCRdb keeps only in-frame clones here, not all; method: immunoSEQ multiplex PCR. The table lists tens of thousands of clones, more than 90% of them singletons. This clone was recorded once. This sample comprised peripheral blood, obtained in the third trimester of pregnancy. This clonotype originated in a female donor in good health, enrolled as a control in a pregnancy study.

CDR3 amino acids: CASSPRAGANTEAFF. CDR3 nucleotides: TGTGCCAGCAGCCCCCGTGCGGGGGCAAACACTGAAGCTTTCTTT. The genes are TRBV11-2 and TRBJ1-1, with D possibly TRBD1 on 6 matching bases. CDR1 and CDR2 from the germline V gene are SGHAT and FQNNGV. The CDR3 covers 15 residues. V was shortened by 5 bases and J by 2 bases, with 15 bases between the two germline ends.